This note documents a single T cell receptor beta chain sequence. These data belong to a study of untreated major depressive disorder. Method: immunoSEQ multiplex PCR; TCRdb's copy keeps in-frame clones and lacks some. This sample yields around 20,000 clones, of which approximately 95% are seen a single time; roughly 0.33% belongs to the top ten. Germline CDR1 reads SGHTA; CDR2 reads FQGNSA. CDR3 length equals 14 residues. V was clipped by 2 bases and J by 4 bases; unmatched bases: 2. No major medical conditions, Axis I/II comorbidities, regular medication, or illicit drugs. The sequenced material came from CD4+ T cells from PBMCs. The chain recombines TRBV7-2 with TRBJ2-4, with 7 bases fitting TRBD2. The sequence came from a man in his thirties or forties in good health. CDR3 bases: TGTGCCAGCAGCTTAAGTAGCGGGAAAAACATTCAGTACTTC. It encodes CASSLSSGKNIQYF.